The next 9 T cell receptor beta chains were all read from a single sample in a study of T cells in tuberculosis. Repertoires were generated with immunoSEQ multiplex PCR, while TCRdb's copy carries only in-frame clones and drops some. The table includes about 49,000 clones, roughly 95% detected once. Time point of the sample: new active TB diagnosis, blood taken before or within 7 days of starting treatment. The input for sequencing was PBMCs, taken at tuberculosis diagnosis. Receptors were obtained from an adult with tuberculosis.

V and J are TRBV10-2 and TRBJ2-3, with TRBD2 matching over 7 bases. With 3 bases clipped from V and 1 base from J, the junction kept 4 bases outside the gene matches. The CDR3 has 15 amino acids. Per the germline V gene, CDR1 is WSHSY and CDR2 is SAAADI. CDR3 sequence: CASSDRAGGTDTQYF. CDR3 nucleotides: TGCGCCAGCAGTGATAGGGCGGGGGGCACAGATACGCAGTATTTT.

A single count supports this clone. The chain has TRBV30 and TRBJ1-1, with D possibly matching TRBD1 (6 bases). CDR1 is GTSNPN and CDR2 is SVGIG in the germline V gene (reference sequence). This CDR3 is built from 14 residues. V gave up 1 base and J gave up 5 bases, with 14 bases separating them. The CDR3 protein is CAWSDKQGWTEAFF. The CDR3 region has the DNA TGTGCCTGGAGTGATAAACAGGGTTGGACTGAAGCTTTCTTT.

For this clone: Other DNA variants within this sample encode the same CDR3. CDR3 sequence (DNA): TGTGCCAGCACCACTGCCCTCACAGGGGGCGCCTATGGCTACACCTTC. Translation gives CASTTALTGGAYGYTF. The V and J genes are TRBV27 and TRBJ1-2; 9 nucleotides match TRBD1. CDR1 MNHEY and CDR2 SMNVEV come from the germline V gene (reference sequence). This CDR3 has 16 amino acids. The J segment lost 4 bases and the V segment lost 7 bases, leaving 13 bases of the junction unmatched.

The chain joins TRBV29-1 to TRBJ2-7; TRBD1 matches at 11 bases. CDR1 is SQVTM and CDR2 is ANQGSEA in the germline V gene. V trimming: 6 bases; J trimming: 9 bases; junction bases outside the gene matches: 10. CDR3 size: 13 residues. CDR3 loop: CSVLDRGHRWQYF. For the CDR3, the DNA is TGCAGCGTCTTGGACAGGGGGCACCGATGGCAGTACTTC.

The chain combines TRBV27 with TRBJ2-1; tentative D call: TRBD2 (6 bases). This CDR3 spans 16 amino acids. The germline V gene encodes CDR1 MNHEY and CDR2 SMNVEV (reference sequence). The V end was cut by 8 bases, the J end by 3 bases, with 20 bases between. The CDR3 nucleotides read TGTGCCAGCTGGCCCCGAACTAGCCTACGCTACAATGAGCAGTTCTTC. Encoded protein: CASWPRTSLRYNEQFF.

The chain uses TRBV28 and TRBJ2-7; 8 nucleotides line up with TRBD1. The CDR3 is made up of 15 amino acids. From germline, CDR1 is MDHEN and CDR2 SYDVKM. J was trimmed by 1 base and V by 5 bases; bases with no gene match: 7. The CDR3 protein is CASSARTGSSYEQYF. The DNA for the CDR3 is TGTGCCAGCAGTGCCCGGACAGGGAGTTCCTACGAGCAGTACTTC.

The DNA of the CDR3 is TGTGCCAGCAGTTACCCGGGGACTAGCGGGTACGAGCAGTACTTC. Translation gives CASSYPGTSGYEQYF. The gene calls are TRBV6-6 and TRBJ2-7; 12 bases fit TRBD2. The germline gives CDR1 MNHNY, CDR2 SVGAGI (reference sequence). J was trimmed by 4 bases and V by 2 bases; bases with no gene match: 3. CDR3 length: 15 amino acids.

This sequence joins TRBV5-1 and TRBJ2-3; tentatively, D is TRBD2 (6 bases). The V gene's germline CDR1 is SGHRS and CDR2 YFSETQ. The V gene lost 4 bases and the J gene lost 5 bases, with 17 bases spanning the gap. This CDR3 is 15 amino acids long. The CDR3 spells CASSLATIGGDTQYF. As DNA, the CDR3 is TGCGCCAGCAGCCTGGCCACCATCGGGGGAGATACGCAGTATTTT.

The rearrangement joins TRBV7-2 to TRBJ1-1; D remains ambiguous. The length of the CDR3 is 19 residues. Germline assignment: CDR1 SGHTA and CDR2 FQGNSA. Trimming stripped 4 bases from V and 0 bases from J, with 24 bases between. This chain's CDR3 is CASSYSSRVIGAMNTEAFF. CDR3 coding DNA: TGTGCCAGCAGCTATTCCTCACGTGTCATCGGAGCCATGAACACTGAAGCTTTCTTT.